This TCR beta chain was identified in a study of T cells in Graves' hyperthyroidism and ophthalmopathy. Study results and limitations: Most thyroid-expanded clonotypes above 0.001 were also found in blood. Stable hyperthyroidism and ophthalmopathy were separated using 13 V-J signatures.

This clonotype was recorded at least ten times. Its cognate antigen is unknown. Ophthalmopathy patients had Clinical Activity Score at least 3, NOSPECS grade at least 4, duration under 3 months. There were TCR beta CDR3 regions amplified from RNA transcripts. Primed by the HTBI set, a first-round RT-PCR was run on the TCR CDR3. TCRdb reanalysed the multiplex PCR reads using MiXCR and keeps one entry per CDR3 protein. This table has about 410,000 distinct CDR3 sequences, around 15% appearing once. CDR1 and CDR2 (germline): WSHSY, SAAADI. V gave up 3 bases and J gave up 1 base, with 10 bases separating them. CDR3 size: 15 residues.

The sequence was obtained from a man between 18 and 35 years old with Graves' ophthalmopathy. V and J are TRBV10-2 and TRBJ1-5; maybe TRBD1 (6 bases). Sequenced: blood. The CDR3 sequence is CASSEQGASNQPQHF. CDR3 DNA sequence: TGCGCCAGCAGTGAACAGGGCGCGAGCAATCAGCCCCAGCATTTT.